The source of this T cell receptor (beta chain) is a study of blood T cell repertoires in COVID-19 (dated by TCRdb to 2018 to 2021). In terms of the full investigation: Collaborator samples came from the United States, Italy and Spain and covered acute and convalescent phases of COVID-19. The material from the prospective study consisted of cDNA or gDNA derived from T cells, B-cell-depleted T cells, or PBMCs. Deeply sampled blood TCRbeta repertoires from subjects exposed to, actively infected with, or recovered from COVID-19 were included in the dataset. The repertoires were made available in a free public database intended to serve as a resource for research on the immune response to SARS-CoV-2. Samples were obtained from the ongoing ImmuneRACE study (first 160 participants) and from over a thousand subjects provided by 6 global collaborators. A de-identified subject ID, COVID-19 status, age in years and sex were almost always included in the sample metadata. HLA class I and class II types, where available, came from metadata supplied by the sample provider rather than from assay-based typing.

One collaborating source in Seattle enrolled patients while the patients were actively infected and followed the patients over time throughout the course of disease. The collaborating institutions used their own protocols to collect whole blood in K2EDTA tubes. For TCRbeta analysis, collaborator samples were shipped as frozen whole blood, as isolated PBMCs, or as DNA extracted from either sample type. Overall study outcomes, separate from this receptor: The quantity of clinical and demographic metadata differed by source and by participant and was supplied without curation.

Remarks on this clone: Its antigen target is currently unknown. Base qualities are missing; no much larger clone stands one base away.

TCRbeta CDR3 regions were amplified from genomic DNA by means of the immunoSEQ Assay, a bias-controlled multiplex PCR. The source study handled its data this way. Within the assay, amplification of reference gene primers was used to estimate how many nucleated cells each sample contained. To quantify the absolute abundance of each unique TCRbeta CDR3 rearrangement, sequence reads were collapsed and filtered. For each sample, productive Simpson clonality was calculated as the square root of Simpson's diversity index across productive rearrangements. TCRdb took this table from immuneACCESS and kept in-frame rearrangements with V and J called. Such tables lack part of the clones; where checked against another copy, unresolved V genes explain under half of the gap, and the rest is unexplained. The DNA was the basis for D and trimming; V, J and clone size are from that table. This sample comprises 120,000 to 150,000 clones, 84% of them detected only once. The ten largest clonotypes hold around 9% of the sample.

Trimming takes 5 bases off V and 4 bases off J; junction bases not matched to a gene: 8. The CDR3 contains 15 residues, cysteine and phenylalanine counted. The read is trimmed to its CDR3 DNA, 45 bases read in frame from base 1. The germline V gene (reference sequence) sets CDR1 to MNHEY and CDR2 to SMNVEV. The V and J genes are TRBV27 and TRBJ1-2, with 9 middle bases fitting TRBD1. The TCR was taken from a man aged 30 to 45 with COVID-19, enrolled during active disease. Sequencing was carried out using peripheral blood. The nucleotide sequence is TGTGCCAGCAGTCGATCGGGACAGGGTGGCTATGGCTACACCTTC. Its amino acids are CASSRSGQGGYGYTF.